The T cell receptor beta chain under discussion was sequenced for a study of T cells expressing NK-cell markers. About the research overall: Repertoire data for TCR beta were derived from sorted T cells (CD3+CD56+NKG2C+, CD3+CD56+NKG2C- and CD3+CD56-NKG2C+). Study results and limitations: These clonotypes also led the CD3+CD56-NKG2C+ fraction in a handful of donors. HCMV specificity of expanded NKG2C+ T cell clones remained unclear.

Per germline, CDR1 MRHNA and CDR2 SNTAGT. The length of the CDR3 is 15 residues. Scientists made TCR beta cDNA using 5'RACE template switching with UMIs. TCRdb processed the 5' RACE reads again and assigns one entry to each CDR3 protein, with no DNA. In total, the table holds under 600,000 distinct CDR3 sequences. About this clonotype itself: Its antigen is unknown.

The sequence derives from a woman between 45 and 65 years old in good health. The rearrangement links TRBV6-4 to TRBJ2-1; TCRdb designates TRBD2, a call that cannot be tested without DNA. Sequencing was carried out using blood T cells: a sorted CD56 or NKG2C T cell subset, CD4+ or CD8+ T cells, or bulk PBMC T cells (not recorded which). CDR3 sequence reads: CASSDLPLAGNEQFF.